The 10 T cell receptor beta chains listed next were all sequenced from one sample in a study of TIL therapy for anti-PD-1-resistant metastatic lung cancer. The immunoSEQ assay was v3. Some clones are missing from TCRdb's copy, which holds only in-frame ones; the method was immunoSEQ multiplex PCR. This table has some 20,000 clones, 75% to 80% appearing once. Time point described: pre-treatment sample, taken before nivolumab and TIL therapy. Sequences were derived from blood, sampled at baseline. These receptors all stem from a person aged 25-80 years with non-small cell lung cancer.

The table lists this clone with a count of one. V and J are TRBV11-2 and TRBJ2-3; D is uncertain. The CDR3 has 14 amino acids. Trimming stripped 0 bases from V and 1 base from J, with 5 bases between. The germline V gene encodes CDR1 SGHAT and CDR2 FQNNGV. CDR3 nucleotides: TGTGCCAGCAGCTTAGAAGTCCGCACAGATACGCAGTATTTT. Translated, it gives CASSLEVRTDTQYF. Using reference TRBV11-2 and TRBJ2-3 for the parts outside the CDR3, the full variable domain is EAGVAQSPRYKIIEKRQSVAFWCNPISGHATLYWYQQILGQGPKLLIQFQNNGVVDDSQLPKDRFSAERLKGVDSTLKIQPAKLEDSAVYLCASSLEVRTDTQYFGPGTRLTVL.

The chain recombines TRBV19 with TRBJ2-5; 9 positions match TRBD1. CDR1 and CDR2 (germline): LNHDA, SQIVND (reference sequence). V trimming: 1 base; J trimming: 3 bases; junction bases outside the gene matches: 3. The CDR3 consists of 15 residues. This chain's CDR3 is CASSIAGQGKETQYF. CDR3 coding DNA: TGTGCCAGTAGTATAGCGGGACAGGGAAAAGAGACCCAGTACTTC.

This clone was counted once. V and J are TRBV30 and TRBJ2-1, with TRBD2 matching over 13 bases. Germline CDR1 and CDR2: GTSNPN and SVGIG (reference sequence). V lost 5 bases to trimming and J lost 2 bases; unmatched junction nucleotides: 6. The CDR3 has 16 residues. The CDR3 coding sequence is TGTGCCTGGTCGACTAGCGGGGGGTCTCCCTACAATGAGCAGTTCTTC. Encoded protein: CAWSTSGGSPYNEQFF.

The rearrangement uses TRBV5-4 and TRBJ2-1; TRBD2 matches 13 bases. Germline lookup yields CDR1 SGHNT and CDR2 YYREEE (reference sequence). The CDR3 runs 15 residues. J lost 9 bases, V lost 3 bases, and 6 bases had no gene match. The CDR3 DNA follows: TGTGCCAGCAGCTCGGGACTAGCGGGGCTCATTGAGCAGTTCTTC. Amino acid sequence: CASSSGLAGLIEQFF.

The V gene is TRBV7-6, the J gene TRBJ1-2, with 11 nucleotides matching TRBD1. V was clipped by 5 bases and J by 3 bases; unmatched bases: 5. Per the germline V gene, CDR1 is SGHVS and CDR2 is FNYEAQ. The CDR3 has 15 residues. CDR3 sequence: CASSRGGQGDYGYTF. The CDR3 coding sequence is TGTGCCAGCAGCCGCGGGGGACAGGGGGACTATGGCTACACCTTC. Full variable domain (rest looked up from reference TRBV7-6 and TRBJ1-2): GAGVSQSPRYKVTKRGQDVALRCDPISGHVSLYWYRQALGQGPEFLTYFNYEAQQDKSGLPNDRFSAERPEGSISTLTIQRTEQRDSAMYRCASSRGGQGDYGYTFGSGTRLTVV.

V and J are TRBV19 and TRBJ2-1; TRBD2 matches 7 bases. The length of the CDR3 is 15 residues. Germline V CDR1 and CDR2: LNHDA, SQIVND (reference sequence). The V and J ends lost 3 bases and 0 bases, in that order; junction bases with no gene match: 2. In nucleotides, the CDR3 is TGTGCCAGTAGTATGGGGGGGAGCTCCTACAATGAGCAGTTCTTC. Translation: CASSMGGSSYNEQFF.

The count of this clone is one. The CDR3 sequence: CASSLGVGSEQYF. Written as DNA, the CDR3 is TGTGCCAGCAGCTTAGGCGTGGGGAGCGAGCAGTACTTC. The chain couples TRBV11-3 to TRBJ2-7; TRBD2 is a possible D gene (5 bases). This CDR3 spans 13 amino acids. In germline, CDR1 is SGHNT, CDR2 YENEEA. The V end was cut by 1 base, the J end by 6 bases, with 10 bases between.

V usage is TRBV5-4 and J usage is TRBJ2-1; D remains ambiguous. CDR1 is SGHNT and CDR2 is YYREEE in the germline V gene (reference sequence). Trimming pared 0 bases from V and 1 base from J, leaving 8 bases between. This CDR3 comprises 15 residues. This chain's CDR3 is CASSLVVGSYNEQFF. The CDR3 region has the DNA TGTGCCAGCAGCTTGGTGGTGGGGTCCTACAATGAGCAGTTCTTC.

This clone was observed a single time. The CDR3 protein is CASSDPLGTGEANYGYTF. The CDR3 DNA reads as TGCGCCAGCAGTGACCCTCTGGGGACAGGGGAAGCTAACTATGGCTACACCTTC. The rearrangement uses TRBV10-1 and TRBJ1-2; 10 nucleotides agree with TRBD1. The CDR3 contains 18 residues. The germline gives CDR1 WNHNN, CDR2 SYGVQD (reference sequence). V lost 3 bases, J lost 0 bases, and 10 bases stayed unmatched.

The V and J genes are TRBV19 and TRBJ2-7; D gene uncertain. Germline values: CDR1 LNHDA, CDR2 SQIVND (reference sequence). The germline V and J ends were trimmed by 1 base and 6 bases, with 4 bases remaining between them. The CDR3 runs to 11 residues. The CDR3 here is CASSIGTEQYF. The DNA of the CDR3 is TGTGCCAGTAGTATAGGGACCGAGCAGTACTTC.